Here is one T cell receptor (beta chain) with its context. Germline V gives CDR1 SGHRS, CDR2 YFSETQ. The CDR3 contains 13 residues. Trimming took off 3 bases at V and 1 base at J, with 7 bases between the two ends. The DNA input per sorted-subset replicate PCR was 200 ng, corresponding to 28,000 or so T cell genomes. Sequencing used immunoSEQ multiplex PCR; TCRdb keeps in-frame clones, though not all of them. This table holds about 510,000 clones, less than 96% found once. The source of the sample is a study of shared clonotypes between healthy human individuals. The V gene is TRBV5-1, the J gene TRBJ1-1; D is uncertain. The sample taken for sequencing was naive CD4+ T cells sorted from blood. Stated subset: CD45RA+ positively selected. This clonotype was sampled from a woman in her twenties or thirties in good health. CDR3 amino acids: CASSWGTNTEAFF. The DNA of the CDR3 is TGCGCCAGCAGCTGGGGTACGAACACTGAAGCTTTCTTT.